This paragraph covers one T cell receptor beta chain sequence. What it recognizes is unknown. Trimming took off 5 bases at V and 8 bases at J, with 12 bases between the two ends. From germline, CDR1 is SEHNR and CDR2 FQNEAQ (reference sequence). The CDR3 is made up of 12 amino acids. The data derive from a study of T cell responses to AZD1222 COVID-19 vaccine. Sequencing was performed with immunoSEQ multiplex PCR; in TCRdb, only in-frame clones are kept and a portion is missing. The sample carries more than 150,000 clones, around 86% recorded once. Regarding the study as a whole: Spike-specific TCR breadth and depth were elevated following two AZD1222 doses. A mostly white British donor set with more females was recruited, and clonal diversity was possibly underestimated. Per reports, nearly half of all spike-specific TCRs target regions that are unmutated in variants. Just a handful of people given AZD1222 tested seropositive at baseline.

The chain has TRBV7-9 and TRBJ1-1; D gene uncertain. Sequenced here: peripheral blood, sampled on day 0 of MenACWY control vaccination. This TCR was sampled from an adult in good health. CDR3: CASSRINMEAFF. In DNA form, the CDR3 reads TGTGCCAGCAGCCGCATTAACATGGAAGCTTTCTTT.